The source of this T cell receptor (beta chain) is a study of molecular identifiers for immune sequencing clone quantification. In preparing bulk TCR libraries, previously described methods and listed TCR primers were used. TCRdb redid the calling of the PCR reads with MiXCR, one entry per CDR3 protein. The sample holds 300,000 to 400,000 distinct CDR3 sequences; about 22% are singletons and the top ten take 0.81%. Isolation of naive CD8 T cells was achieved by sorting on a CD8+CD4-CCR7+CD45RA+ phenotype. This clonotype was seen a few times. Its antigen is still unknown. V lost 2 bases, J lost 7 bases, and 9 bases stayed unmatched. Looked up from germline, CDR1 is MNHEY and CDR2 is SVGEGT. The CDR3 is made up of 16 amino acids. Notes on the study in general: Clones above 20 RNA copies contained over 98% of effector molecules and under 1% of naive molecules. Molecules of identical TCR sharing a barcode could underestimate highly expanded clone sizes.

The receptor's source is a human donor in good health. Some libraries in this study had Jurkat cell RNA spiked in. V and J are TRBV6-2 or TRBV6-3 and TRBJ2-7, with 12 bases fitting TRBD2. The specimen sequenced was naive CD8+ T cells from blood, with Jurkat cell RNA spiked in. Subset noted: FACS-sorted CD8+CD4-CCR7+CD45RA+ naive T cells. The DNA for the CDR3 is TGTGCCAGCAGTTACGGTCGACTAGCGGGAGATGATGAGCAGTACTTC. Residues: CASSYGRLAGDDEQYF.